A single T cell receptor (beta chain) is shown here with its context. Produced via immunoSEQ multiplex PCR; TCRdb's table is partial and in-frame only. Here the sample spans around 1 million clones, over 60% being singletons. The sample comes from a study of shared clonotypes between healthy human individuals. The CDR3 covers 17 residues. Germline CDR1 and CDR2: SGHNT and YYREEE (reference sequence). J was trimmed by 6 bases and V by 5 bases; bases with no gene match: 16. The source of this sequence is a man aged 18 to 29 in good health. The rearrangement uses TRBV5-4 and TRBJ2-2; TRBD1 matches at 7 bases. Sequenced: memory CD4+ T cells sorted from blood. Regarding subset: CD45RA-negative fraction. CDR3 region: CASRSGRDSLLSGELFF. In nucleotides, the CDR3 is TGTGCCAGCAGGTCCGGCCGGGACAGCCTTTTGTCCGGGGAGCTGTTTTTT.